The 18 T cell receptor beta chains reported below all come from one sample, sequenced in a study of Graves' ophthalmopathy and Graves' hyperthyroidism. The sequenced template was RNA, covering the TCR beta CDR3 region. The first round was an RT-PCR with HTBI primers, and the second round was a multiplex PCR. One entry per CDR3 protein, called by TCRdb with MiXCR from the multiplex PCR reads. Of nearly 400,000 distinct CDR3 sequences detected, around 20% appear once; the ten largest clones hold roughly 1.5%. Sequencing input: peripheral blood. These receptor sequences come from a woman between 18 and 29 years old with Graves' ophthalmopathy.

This clonotype was detected many times. The CDR3 reads CASSPVQGLNTEAFF. In DNA, the CDR3 is TGTGCCAGCAGCCCGGTACAGGGCCTGAACACTGAAGCTTTCTTT. The V gene is TRBV7-9, the J gene TRBJ1-1; a weak D match, TRBD1 (6 bases). CDR3 length: 15 residues. V lost 5 bases to trimming and J lost 0 bases, with 13 bases between them. Germline V gene sequence: CDR1 SEHNR, CDR2 FQNEAQ (reference sequence).

There are many counts of this clonotype. This chain connects TRBV2 to TRBJ2-5, with TRBD2 identical over 14 bases. CDR3 length: 16 amino acids. The germline V gene has CDR1 SNHLY and CDR2 FYNNEI. The trim removed 5 bases at V and 4 bases at J, leaving 6 bases unmatched. CDR3 sequence: CASSRRLAGGRETQYF. The CDR3 region has the DNA TGTGCCAGCAGTCGCCGACTAGCGGGGGGGCGAGAGACCCAGTACTTC.

This clonotype was seen repeatedly, ten times or more. V is TRBV5-1 and J is TRBJ2-7; possible D gene TRBD2, 6 bases. CDR3 length equals 16 residues. Trimming removed 4 bases from V and 5 bases from J, with 22 bases in between. Germline V gene data show CDR1 as SGHRS and CDR2 as YFSETQ. The DNA of the CDR3 is TGCGCCAGCAGCCCCCGACTAGGCCTGACGGGTGACGAGCAGTACTTC. Amino acids: CASSPRLGLTGDEQYF.

This clonotype was recorded many times. This chain connects TRBV6-5 to TRBJ2-7; no clear D. Germline CDR1 and CDR2: MNHEY and SVGAGI. The CDR3 is made up of 11 amino acids. Trimming removed 7 bases at V and 3 bases at J, with 7 bases between. The CDR3 is CASTDFYEQYF. CDR3 bases: TGTGCCAGCACCGACTTCTACGAGCAGTACTTC.

This clonotype was counted at least ten times. The CDR3 spells CASIPTPVNSPLHF. The CDR3 bases are TGTGCCAGCATCCCAACGCCGGTTAATTCACCCCTCCACTTT. The chain recombines TRBV5-5 with TRBJ1-6; no clear D. The CDR3 is 14 residues long. Germline V gene lookup returns CDR1 SGHKS and CDR2 YYEKEE (reference sequence). The V end lost 6 bases, the J end lost 6 bases, and 13 bases lay between the germline ends.

This clonotype was recorded at least ten times. The chain uses TRBV7-2 and TRBJ1-2; D is possibly TRBD1 (5 bases). CDR3 length: 14 residues. The germline V gene encodes CDR1 SGHTA and CDR2 FQGNSA. V lost 2 bases and J 7 bases, leaving 14 bases between the germline ends. The CDR3 here is CASSLNRVGGGYTF. DNA for the CDR3: TGTGCCAGCAGCTTAAACCGCGTCGGGGGTGGCTACACCTTC. The complete variable domain, with remaining parts taken from reference TRBV7-2 and TRBJ1-2, reads GAGVSQSPSNKVTEKGKDVELRCDPISGHTALYWYRQSLGQGLEFLIYFQGNSAPDKSGLPSDRFSAERTGGSVSTLTIQRTQQEDSAVYLCASSLNRVGGGYTFGSGTRLTVV.

The CDR3, as DNA: TGTGCTTCGAGGGCAGGGGGTAATTCACCCCTCCACTTT. This sequence encodes CASRAGGNSPLHF. V is TRBV6-5 and J is TRBJ1-6; TRBD1 matches at 7 bases. Germline V gene lookup returns CDR1 MNHEY and CDR2 SVGAGI. This CDR3 has 13 amino acids.

Many counts were recorded for this clonotype. The rearrangement links TRBV6-5 to TRBJ2-4; D unclear. The V end was cut by 6 bases, the J end by 3 bases, with 18 bases between. This CDR3 spans 16 amino acids. Germline assignment: CDR1 MNHEY and CDR2 SVGAGI. This CDR3 is CASRSPTALGKNIQYF. The CDR3 coding sequence is TGTGCCAGCAGGAGTCCGACCGCACTGGGCAAAAACATTCAGTACTTC.

In its sample, this clonotype was seen a few times. The CDR3 spells CASSQAGTSGRRETQYF. The CDR3 DNA reads TGCGCCAGCAGCCAAGCCGGGACTAGCGGGAGAAGAGAGACCCAGTACTTC. This chain uses TRBV4-1 with TRBJ2-5, with 14 bases identical to TRBD2. CDR1 and CDR2 from the germline V gene are MGHRA and YSYEKL. CDR3 length: 17 amino acids. V lost 1 base to trimming and J lost 4 bases; unmatched junction nucleotides: 5.

This clonotype was detected a few times. The rearrangement uses TRBV6-2 or TRBV6-3 and TRBJ1-2, with D uncertain. The V and J ends lost 5 bases and 5 bases respectively, with 9 bases between them. The CDR3 totals 12 residues. Germline values: CDR1 MNHEY, CDR2 SVGEGT. The CDR3 reads CASSRDGYGYTF. The DNA of the CDR3 is TGTGCCAGCAGTCGCGACGGATATGGCTACACCTTC.

This clonotype came up a few times. J is TRBJ2-5 and V is TRBV6-2 or TRBV6-3; 8 bases line up with TRBD2. This CDR3 region has 20 residues. V gave up 5 bases and J gave up 3 bases; unmatched junction bases: 23. CDR1 MNHEY and CDR2 SVGEGT come from the germline V gene. The DNA for the CDR3 is TGTGCCAGCAGTCCCCCCTCGGGTGGGGGGGTGAAGACTAGCGAAGAGACCCAGTACTTC. This encodes CASSPPSGGGVKTSEETQYF.

This clonotype was counted at least ten times. The chain recombines TRBV5-1 with TRBJ1-6; D gene ambiguous. From germline, CDR1 is SGHRS and CDR2 YFSETQ. Trimming pared 0 bases from V and 6 bases from J, leaving 7 bases between. The CDR3 is made up of 14 amino acids. The CDR3 DNA is TGCGCCAGCAGCTTGGGGCGGATTAATTCACCCCTCCACTTT. Protein: CASSLGRINSPLHF.

As to this clonotype: A read error is possible here, since a much larger clone lies one base away. The V gene is TRBV7-2, the J gene TRBJ1-5, with D unclear. CDR1 SGHTA and CDR2 FQGNSA come from the germline V gene. The CDR3 is 15 amino acids. The CDR3 loop reads CASSDGRGSDQPQNF. The CDR3 coding sequence is TGTGCCAGCAGTGACGGCCGGGGAAGCGATCAGCCCCAGAATTTT.

This clonotype was counted at least ten times. This chain links TRBV28 with TRBJ2-7, with a possible D match to TRBD1 (6 bases). V was clipped by 7 bases and J by 0 bases, with 19 bases between them. Germline CDR1 is MDHEN and CDR2 is SYDVKM. The CDR3 loop spans 16 amino acids. CDR3 sequence: CASTNPGHLDSYEQYF. CDR3 DNA sequence: TGTGCCAGCACGAATCCGGGACATCTCGACTCCTACGAGCAGTACTTC.

This clonotype was detected many times. The chain has TRBV15 and TRBJ2-7; D perhaps matches TRBD1 (5 bases). Trimming stripped 1 base from V and 3 bases from J, with 16 bases between. The CDR3 is made up of 16 amino acids. Per the germline V gene, CDR1 is LNHNV and CDR2 is YYDKDF (reference sequence). DNA of the CDR3: TGTGCCACCAGCAGAGTTATTGCAGGGTCCCTCTACGAGCAGTACTTC. Residues: CATSRVIAGSLYEQYF.

The rearrangement uses TRBV11-3 and TRBJ2-2; perhaps TRBD2 as D (7 bases). V was clipped by 1 base and J by 7 bases, with 13 bases between them. The length of the CDR3 is 15 residues. Germline CDR1 is SGHNT and CDR2 is YENEEA. The CDR3 spells CASSLAAGAGGELFF. In DNA form, the CDR3 reads TGTGCCAGCAGCTTAGCCGCGGGGGCGGGCGGGGAGCTGTTTTTT.

This clonotype was counted at least ten times. The chain combines TRBV19 with TRBJ2-3; 11 positions agree with TRBD2. V was pared by 3 bases and J by 3 bases, with 5 bases of the junction left unmatched. Germline CDR1 LNHDA, CDR2 SQIVND (reference sequence). The CDR3 length is 16 residues. This CDR3 reads CASSIGLAGGTDTQYF. CDR3 sequence (DNA): TGTGCCAGTAGTATCGGTCTAGCGGGAGGAACAGATACGCAGTATTTT. Looking up the rest from reference TRBV19 and TRBJ2-3 gives the full variable domain: DGGITQSPKYLFRKEGQNVTLSCEQNLNHDAMYWYRQDPGQGLRLIYYSQIVNDFQKGDIAEGYSVSREKKESFPLTVTSAQKNPTAFYLCASSIGLAGGTDTQYFGPGTRLTVL.

A few counts support this clonotype. CDR3 DNA sequence: TGTGCCAGCAGTTTATCGGGGGGTTATAATTCACCCCTCCACTTT. Translation gives CASSLSGGYNSPLHF. The chain carries TRBV28 and TRBJ1-6; possible D gene TRBD1, 5 bases. CDR3 length equals 15 residues. V lost 1 base, J lost 4 bases, and 8 bases lay in between. CDR1 and CDR2 (germline): MDHEN, SYDVKM.